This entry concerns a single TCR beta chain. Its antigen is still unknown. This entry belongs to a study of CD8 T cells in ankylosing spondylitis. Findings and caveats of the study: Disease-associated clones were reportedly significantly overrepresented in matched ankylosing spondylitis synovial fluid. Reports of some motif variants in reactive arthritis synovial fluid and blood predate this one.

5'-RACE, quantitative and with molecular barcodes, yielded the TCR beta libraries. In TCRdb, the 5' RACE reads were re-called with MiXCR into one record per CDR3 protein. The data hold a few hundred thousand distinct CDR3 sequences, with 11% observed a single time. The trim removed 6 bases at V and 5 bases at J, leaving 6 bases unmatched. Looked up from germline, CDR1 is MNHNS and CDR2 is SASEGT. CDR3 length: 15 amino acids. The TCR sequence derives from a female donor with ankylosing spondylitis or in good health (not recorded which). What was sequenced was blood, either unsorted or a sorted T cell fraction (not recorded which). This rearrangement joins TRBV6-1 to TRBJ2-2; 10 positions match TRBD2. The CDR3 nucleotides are TGTGCCAGCAGGGTAGCGGGAGGAGGTACCGGGGAGCTGTTTTTT. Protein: CASRVAGGGTGELFF.